This T cell receptor (beta chain) was documented in a study of blood T cell repertoires in COVID-19. Study at large: T cells, B-cell-depleted T cells, or PBMCs provided the cDNA or gDNA that served as material.

In the original workflow: Using reference gene primer amplification, nucleated cell counts were estimated. Sequenced by immunoSEQ multiplex PCR; TCRdb stores in-frame clones only, minus some. V, J and clone size are taken as reported in that table, and D and trimming were inferred from the DNA itself. The repertoire holds 90,000 to 120,000 clones, with around 83% as singletons. Germline V CDR1 and CDR2: MGHDK, SYGVNS. CDR3 length: 15 amino acids. V lost 2 bases and J lost 5; bases outside the gene matches: 7. Sequenced sample: peripheral blood. The clonotype was recovered from a woman in her 70s with acute or convalescent COVID-19. This rearrangement joins TRBV25-1 to TRBJ2-5; 8 bases match TRBD1. CDR3 DNA: TGTGCCAGCAGTGAAGGAGGCAGGGGGCGGGAGACCCAGTACTTC. Translation: CASSEGGRGRETQYF.